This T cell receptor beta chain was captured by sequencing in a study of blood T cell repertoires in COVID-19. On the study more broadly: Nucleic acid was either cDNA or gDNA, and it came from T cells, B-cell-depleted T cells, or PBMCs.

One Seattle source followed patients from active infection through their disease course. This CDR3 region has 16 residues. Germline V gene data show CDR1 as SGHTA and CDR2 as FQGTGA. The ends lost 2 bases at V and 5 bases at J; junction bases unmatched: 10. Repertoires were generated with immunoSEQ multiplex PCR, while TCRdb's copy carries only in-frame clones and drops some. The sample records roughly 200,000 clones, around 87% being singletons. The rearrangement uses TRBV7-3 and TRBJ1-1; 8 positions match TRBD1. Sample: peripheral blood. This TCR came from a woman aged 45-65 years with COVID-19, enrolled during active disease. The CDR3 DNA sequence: TGTGCCAGCAGCTTAGCTCCTTCAGGGGGCGGGACTGAAGCTTTCTTT. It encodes CASSLAPSGGGTEAFF. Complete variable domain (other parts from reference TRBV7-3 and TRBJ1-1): GAGVSQTPSNKVTEKGKYVELRCDPISGHTALYWYRQSLGQGPEFLIYFQGTGAADDSGLPNDRFFAVRPEGSVSTLKIQRTERGDSAVYLCASSLAPSGGGTEAFFGQGTRLTVV.